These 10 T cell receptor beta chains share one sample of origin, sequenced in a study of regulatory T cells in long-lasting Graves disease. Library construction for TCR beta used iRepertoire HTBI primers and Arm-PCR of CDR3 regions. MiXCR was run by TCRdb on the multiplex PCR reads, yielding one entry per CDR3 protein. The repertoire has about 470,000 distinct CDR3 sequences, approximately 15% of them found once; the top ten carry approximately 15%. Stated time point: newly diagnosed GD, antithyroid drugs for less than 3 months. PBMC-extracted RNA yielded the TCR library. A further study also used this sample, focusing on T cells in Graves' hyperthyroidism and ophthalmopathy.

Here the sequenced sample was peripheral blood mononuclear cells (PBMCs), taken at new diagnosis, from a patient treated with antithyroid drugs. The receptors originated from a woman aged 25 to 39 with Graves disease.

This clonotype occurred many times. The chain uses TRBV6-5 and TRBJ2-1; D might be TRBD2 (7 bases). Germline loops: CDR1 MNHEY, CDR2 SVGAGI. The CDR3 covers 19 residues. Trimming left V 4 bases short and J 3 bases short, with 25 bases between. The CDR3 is CASSFFRNRAGVGYNEQFF. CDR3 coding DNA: TGTGCCAGCAGTTTTTTCCGGAACAGGGCGGGAGTCGGCTACAATGAGCAGTTCTTC.

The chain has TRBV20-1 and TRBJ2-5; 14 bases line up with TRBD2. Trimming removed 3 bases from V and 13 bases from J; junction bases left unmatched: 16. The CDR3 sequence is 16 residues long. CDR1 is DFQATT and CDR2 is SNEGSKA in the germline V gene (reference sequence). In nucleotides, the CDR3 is TGCAGTGCTAGTTGGAAGTCCTCCGGGACTAGCGGGAGTTCGTACTTC. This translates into CSASWKSSGTSGSSYF.

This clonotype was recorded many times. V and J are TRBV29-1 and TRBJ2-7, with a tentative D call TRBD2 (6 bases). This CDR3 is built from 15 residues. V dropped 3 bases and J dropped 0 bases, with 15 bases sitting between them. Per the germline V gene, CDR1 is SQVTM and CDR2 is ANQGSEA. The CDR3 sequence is CSVEKVASDSYEQYF. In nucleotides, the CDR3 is TGCAGCGTTGAGAAGGTGGCTAGCGACTCCTACGAGCAGTACTTC.

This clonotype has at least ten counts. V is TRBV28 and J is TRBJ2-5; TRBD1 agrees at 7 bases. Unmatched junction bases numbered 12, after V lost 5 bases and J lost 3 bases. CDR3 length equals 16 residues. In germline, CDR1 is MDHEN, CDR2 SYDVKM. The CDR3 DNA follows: TGTGCCAGCAGTAGACAGGGCTTCGGCAAAAAAGAGACCCAGTACTTC. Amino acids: CASSRQGFGKKETQYF. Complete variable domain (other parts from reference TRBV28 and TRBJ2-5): DVKVTQSSRYLVKRTGEKVFLECVQDMDHENMFWYRQDPGLGLRLIYFSYDVKMKEKGDIPEGYSVSREKKERFSLILESASTNQTSMYLCASSRQGFGKKETQYFGPGTRLLVL.

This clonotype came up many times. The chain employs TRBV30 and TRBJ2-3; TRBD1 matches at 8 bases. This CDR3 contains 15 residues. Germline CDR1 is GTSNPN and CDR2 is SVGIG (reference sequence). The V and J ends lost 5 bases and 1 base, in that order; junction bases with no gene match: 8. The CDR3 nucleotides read TGTGCCTGGGGCCGGACAGGGATGGGCACAGATACGCAGTATTTT. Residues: CAWGRTGMGTDTQYF.

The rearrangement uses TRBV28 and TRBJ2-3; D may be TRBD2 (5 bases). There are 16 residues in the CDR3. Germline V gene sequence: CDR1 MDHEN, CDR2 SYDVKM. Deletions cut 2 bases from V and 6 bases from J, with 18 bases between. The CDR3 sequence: CASSLIRLVGADTQYF. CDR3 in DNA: TGTGCCAGCAGTTTAATACGGCTAGTGGGAGCCGATACGCAGTATTTT. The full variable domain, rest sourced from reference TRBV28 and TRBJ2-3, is DVKVTQSSRYLVKRTGEKVFLECVQDMDHENMFWYRQDPGLGLRLIYFSYDVKMKEKGDIPEGYSVSREKKERFSLILESASTNQTSMYLCASSLIRLVGADTQYFGPGTRLTVL.

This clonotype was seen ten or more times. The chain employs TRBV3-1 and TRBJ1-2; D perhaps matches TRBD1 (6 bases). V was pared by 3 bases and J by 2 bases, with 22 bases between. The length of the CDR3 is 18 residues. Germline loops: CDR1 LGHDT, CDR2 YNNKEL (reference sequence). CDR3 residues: CASSHRGTTSSGNYGYTF. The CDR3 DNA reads TGTGCCAGCAGCCACCGAGGGACAACCTCCAGTGGGAACTATGGCTACACCTTC.

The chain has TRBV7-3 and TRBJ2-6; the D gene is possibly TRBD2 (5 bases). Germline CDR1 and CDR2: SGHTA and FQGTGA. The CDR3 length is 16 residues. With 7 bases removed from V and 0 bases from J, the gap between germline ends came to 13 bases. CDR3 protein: CASNPTGNSGANVLTF. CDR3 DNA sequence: TGTGCCAGCAATCCAACGGGAAACTCTGGGGCCAACGTCCTGACTTTC.

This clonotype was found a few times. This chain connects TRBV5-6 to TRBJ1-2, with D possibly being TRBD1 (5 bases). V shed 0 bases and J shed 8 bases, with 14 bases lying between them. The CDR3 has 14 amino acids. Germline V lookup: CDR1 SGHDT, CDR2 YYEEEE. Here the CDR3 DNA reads TGTGCCAGCAGCTTGGGTCAGGGAAATGGAGGCTACACCTTC. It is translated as CASSLGQGNGGYTF.

The CDR3 DNA follows: TGTGCCAGCAGCGAAAGCATAGGCGGGAGTCGTCACGAGCAGTACTTC. Its translation is CASSESIGGSRHEQYF. This sequence joins TRBV11-2 and TRBJ2-7; 7 nucleotides align to TRBD2. V shed 5 bases and J 5 bases; nucleotides not matched to a gene: 15. Germline V gene lookup returns CDR1 SGHAT and CDR2 FQNNGV. The CDR3 has 16 residues.